Each of the 18 T cell receptor beta chains below was sequenced from the same sample in a study of blood T cell repertoires in COVID-19. The table came from immunoSEQ multiplex PCR; TCRdb's copy has only in-frame clones and leaves some out. Counted here are a few hundred thousand clones, roughly 89% occurring once; the ten biggest clones make up less than 5%. Sequenced sample: peripheral blood. The receptors were sampled from a woman aged 35 to 49 who had recovered from COVID-19.

The chain is built from TRBV3-1 (or the pseudogene TRBV3-2) and TRBJ2-7, with 10 nucleotides matching TRBD2. Germline V gene sequence: CDR1 LGHDT, CDR2 YNNKEL (reference sequence). V shed 6 bases and J 3 bases; nucleotides not matched to a gene: 8. The CDR3 runs to 15 residues. The CDR3 nucleotides are TGTGCCAGCAGTCCTCCGGGACTAGCGATCTACGAGCAGTACTTC. Encoded protein: CASSPPGLAIYEQYF.

The CDR3 loop is CASSLQGFEAFF. CDR3 DNA: TGTGCCAGCAGCTTACAGGGATTTGAAGCTTTCTTT. The chain couples TRBV11-2 to TRBJ1-1; a weak D match, TRBD1 (5 bases). This CDR3 is built from 12 residues. CDR1 and CDR2 (germline): SGHAT, FQNNGV. The V end lost 2 bases, the J end lost 7 bases, and 8 bases lay between the germline ends.

The V and J genes are TRBV5-1 and TRBJ2-6, with D possibly matching TRBD2 (5 bases). V lost 4 bases to trimming and J lost 0 bases, with 8 bases between them. The CDR3 runs to 15 residues. Germline V gives CDR1 SGHRS, CDR2 YFSETQ. CDR3 sequence: CASSQGLSGANVLTF. CDR3 DNA sequence: TGCGCCAGCAGCCAAGGACTCTCTGGGGCCAACGTCCTGACTTTC. The complete variable domain, with remaining parts taken from reference TRBV5-1 and TRBJ2-6, reads KAGVTQTPRYLIKTRGQQVTLSCSPISGHRSVSWYQQTPGQGLQFLFEYFSETQRNKGNFPGRFSGRQFSNSRSEMNVSTLELGDSALYLCASSQGLSGANVLTFGAGSRLTVL.

The V and J genes are TRBV9 and TRBJ2-4; 9 bases are a match to TRBD2. The germline gives CDR1 SGDLS, CDR2 YYNGEE. Trimming removed 0 bases from V and 5 bases from J; junction bases left unmatched: 3. This CDR3 is 15 amino acids long. The CDR3 DNA is TGTGCCAGCAGCGTAGTACCTAGCGGGGAAAACATTCAGTACTTC. Encoded protein: CASSVVPSGENIQYF.

The chain uses TRBV12-3 or TRBV12-4 and TRBJ2-5, with a tentative D call TRBD2 (5 bases). The CDR3 runs 13 residues. With 3 bases removed from V and 5 bases from J, the gap between germline ends came to 10 bases. The CDR3 loop reads CASSFSGGETQYF. The CDR3 DNA is TGTGCCAGCAGTTTTTCGGGCGGGGAGACCCAGTACTTC.

The chain employs TRBV18 and TRBJ1-3; D remains unclear. The ends were cut back, 1 base at V and 4 bases at J, with 11 bases in the middle. Germline V lookup: CDR1 KGHSH, CDR2 LQKENI. The CDR3 sequence is 15 residues long. In DNA, the CDR3 is TGTGCCAGCTCACCACAAGCTGGGCACGGAAACACCATATATTTT. Translation gives CASSPQAGHGNTIYF.

The chain links TRBV6-1 to TRBJ1-5; D possibly corresponds to TRBD1 (5 bases). Germline CDR1 and CDR2: MNHNS and SASEGT. The V end lost 2 bases, the J end lost 3 bases, and 11 bases lay between the germline ends. The CDR3 contains 15 residues. CDR3 in DNA: TGTGCCAGCAGTGAATTCCCAGGGTTCAATCAGCCCCAGCATTTT. Amino acids: CASSEFPGFNQPQHF.

The rearrangement joins TRBV5-5 to TRBJ2-2; no firm D call. The V end was cut by 7 bases, the J end by 0 bases, with 13 bases between. Germline loops: CDR1 SGHKS, CDR2 YYEKEE (reference sequence). CDR3 size: 15 residues. CDR3 DNA: TGTGCCAGCGCGATGGGCCACGCGAACACCGGGGAGCTGTTTTTT. This encodes CASAMGHANTGELFF.

The gene calls are TRBV3-1 (or the pseudogene TRBV3-2) and TRBJ2-1; 9 positions agree with TRBD1. Germline V gives CDR1 LGHDT, CDR2 YNNKEL (reference sequence). V lost 3 bases and J lost 8; bases outside the gene matches: 14. There are 17 residues in the CDR3. The CDR3 loop reads CASSQDQGTGILDEQFF. As DNA, the CDR3 is TGTGCCAGCAGCCAGGATCAGGGGACAGGGATTCTGGATGAGCAGTTCTTC.

The rearrangement links TRBV11-2 to TRBJ1-1, with D maybe TRBD1 (6 bases). With 5 bases removed from V and 4 bases from J, the gap between germline ends came to 11 bases. From germline, CDR1 is SGHAT and CDR2 FQNNGV. The CDR3 extends over 13 amino acids. Here the CDR3 reads CASSTGLATEAFF. As DNA, the CDR3 is TGTGCCAGCAGCACAGGGTTGGCCACTGAAGCTTTCTTT.

The chain recombines TRBV6-5 with TRBJ2-5; TRBD2 agrees at 8 bases. CDR1 MNHEY and CDR2 SVGAGI come from the germline V gene. The CDR3 contains 14 residues. V shed 10 bases, J shed 5 bases, and the junction held 12 bases outside the gene matches. CDR3 DNA sequence: TGTGCCACCCTGCCGGGGGGGCCCGGGGAGACCCAGTACTTC. The encoded protein is CATLPGGPGETQYF.

V usage is TRBV7-2 and J usage is TRBJ2-2; 7 nucleotides agree with TRBD2. Germline V lookup: CDR1 SGHTA, CDR2 FQGNSA. The length of the CDR3 is 14 residues. Trimming took 0 bases from V and 5 from J; bases not matched to a gene: 0. CDR3 in amino acids: CASSLASGTGELFF. In DNA form, the CDR3 reads TGTGCCAGCAGCTTAGCTAGCGGGACCGGGGAGCTGTTTTTT.

CDR3 residues: CASIGEDYGYTF. Here the CDR3 DNA reads TGTGCCAGCATTGGGGAGGACTATGGCTACACCTTC. J is TRBJ1-2 and V is TRBV28; D not certain. The germline V gene encodes CDR1 MDHEN and CDR2 SYDVKM. The CDR3 contains 12 residues. Trimming cost V 7 bases and J 3 bases, with 9 bases left between them.

This chain links TRBV30 with TRBJ1-5, with a weak D call TRBD1 (5 bases). CDR3 length: 12 amino acids. Trimming shortened V by 2 bases and J by 7 bases, and 9 bases separated the two germline ends. The germline V gene has CDR1 GTSNPN and CDR2 SVGIG (reference sequence). The CDR3 region is CAWSQGGQPQHF. CDR3 sequence (DNA): TGTGCCTGGAGTCAGGGAGGACAGCCCCAGCATTTT.

V and J are TRBV6-5 and TRBJ1-4; D is undetermined. The V and J ends lost 3 bases and 5 bases respectively, with 10 bases between them. This CDR3 comprises 14 residues. Looked up from germline, CDR1 is MNHEY and CDR2 is SVGAGI. For the CDR3, the DNA is TGTGCCAGCAGTTATAGAGCCTTCAATGAAAAACTGTTTTTT. Encoded protein: CASSYRAFNEKLFF.

The chain couples TRBV7-3 to TRBJ1-1; 7 nucleotides match TRBD1. The CDR3 totals 14 residues. Trimming removed 6 bases from V and 4 bases from J; junction bases left unmatched: 8. CDR1 and CDR2 from the germline V gene are SGHTA and FQGTGA. CDR3 in amino acids: CASSYRGAGTEAFF. The CDR3 DNA reads TGTGCCAGCAGTTACAGGGGCGCTGGCACTGAAGCTTTCTTT.

The chain uses TRBV21-1 and TRBJ2-1; the D call TRBD2 from the table was never checked on the DNA. TRBV21-1 counts as a pseudogene. The CDR3 length is 14 residues. As DNA, the CDR3 is TGTGCCAGCGCCCCACGGGGTCGGTGGGATGAGCAGTTCTTC. It codes for CASAPRGRWDEQFF.

This CDR3 reads CASSQEAGGTGELFF. The CDR3 DNA is TGTGCCAGCAGCCAAGAGGCAGGGGGCACCGGGGAGCTGTTTTTT. The chain couples TRBV3-1 (or the pseudogene TRBV3-2) to TRBJ2-2; 7 positions agree with TRBD1. There are 15 residues in the CDR3. CDR1 LGHDT and CDR2 YNNKEL come from the germline V gene (reference sequence). J gave up 4 bases and V 0 bases, and 2 bases lay outside the gene matches.